This TCR beta chain was identified in a study of blood T cell repertoires in COVID-19. Study details: From T cells, B-cell-depleted T cells, or PBMCs came the material, which was cDNA or gDNA.

Germline lookup yields CDR1 MNHEY and CDR2 SVGAGI. Trimming cost V 0 bases and J 12 bases, with 9 bases left between them. The CDR3 contains 12 residues. Source study methods: Reference gene primer amplification yielded estimated nucleated cell counts. Sequencing was performed with immunoSEQ multiplex PCR; in TCRdb, only in-frame clones are kept and a portion is missing. V, J and clone size are taken as reported in that table, and D and trimming were inferred from the DNA itself. The sample holds 270,000 or so clones, roughly 90% seen once. Living in about two dozen US areas, the participants were between roughly 18 and 89 years of age. This clone was counted once.

The sequence was obtained from a man aged 35 to 55 who had been exposed to COVID-19. This chain joins TRBV6-5 and TRBJ2-1; possible D gene TRBD1, 6 bases. Sequenced: PBMCs or T cells enriched from blood (not recorded which). This chain's CDR3 is CASSYSGQVQFF. DNA for the CDR3: TGTGCCAGCAGTTACTCGGGACAAGTGCAGTTCTTC.